A single sample is the source of the 8 T cell receptor beta chains below, sequenced in a study of regulatory T cells in long-lasting Graves disease. Time point given: newly diagnosed GD, antithyroid drugs for less than 3 months. From PBMCs, RNA was extracted and then used to make the TCR library. Investigators prepared the TCR beta libraries by applying iRepertoire HTBI primers and Arm-PCR of CDR3 regions. TCRdb re-analysed the multiplex PCR reads in MiXCR, keeping a single row per CDR3 protein. The data hold over 350,000 distinct CDR3 sequences, with about 15% observed a single time. The same data also went into a second study, on T cells in Graves' hyperthyroidism and ophthalmopathy.

The material sequenced was peripheral blood mononuclear cells (PBMCs), taken at new diagnosis, from a patient treated with antithyroid drugs. The receptor source for this set is a woman aged 45-59 years with Graves disease.

This clonotype was observed a few times. The V call is TRBV20-1, the J call TRBJ2-3; no reliable D call. Trimming stripped 3 bases from V and 2 bases from J, with 6 bases between. This CDR3 region has 12 residues. Germline lookup yields CDR1 DFQATT and CDR2 SNEGSKA (reference sequence). CDR3 in amino acids: CSASGYTDTQYF. CDR3 nucleotide sequence: TGCAGTGCTAGCGGATACACAGATACGCAGTATTTT.

This clonotype was observed many times. The CDR3 sequence is CASSLAGGDNEQFF. CDR3 DNA: TGCGCCAGCAGCTTGGCTGGCGGGGACAATGAGCAGTTCTTC. The rearrangement links TRBV5-1 to TRBJ2-1, with D maybe TRBD2 (6 bases). The CDR3 length is 14 residues. V lost 0 bases to trimming and J lost 5 bases, with 9 bases between them. Germline CDR1 reads SGHRS; CDR2 reads YFSETQ.

The V gene is TRBV6-1, the J gene TRBJ1-6, with 9 positions matching TRBD1. The ends lost 6 bases at V and 10 bases at J; junction bases unmatched: 7. The germline gives CDR1 MNHNS, CDR2 SASEGT. The CDR3 is made up of 14 amino acids. CDR3 amino acids: CASSQDRGGSPLHF. The CDR3 region has the DNA TGTGCCAGCAGCCAGGACAGGGGAGGCTCACCCCTCCACTTT.

This clonotype showed up many times. The V call is TRBV7-2, the J call TRBJ2-7, with 9 bases identical to TRBD1. Germline assignment: CDR1 SGHTA and CDR2 FQGNSA. The CDR3 runs to 15 residues. V lost 7 bases, J lost 5 bases, and 12 bases stayed unmatched. The CDR3 protein is CASTRFPGTGNEQYF. CDR3 nucleotides: TGTGCCAGCACCCGATTCCCCGGGACAGGGAACGAGCAGTACTTC.

This clonotype was found many times. This sequence joins TRBV18 and TRBJ2-1; 14 positions agree with TRBD2. V gave up 3 bases and J gave up 4 bases; unmatched junction bases: 5. The CDR3 is 17 amino acids. Germline-derived CDR1 and CDR2 are KGHSH and LQKENI. This CDR3 reads CASSPETSGRVYNEQFF. CDR3 DNA sequence: TGTGCCAGCTCACCGGAGACTAGCGGGAGGGTATACAATGAGCAGTTCTTC.

This clonotype was found many times. V and J are TRBV12-3 or TRBV12-4 and TRBJ2-1; no clear D gene. Trimming cost V 3 bases and J 1 base, with 10 bases left between them. The CDR3 contains 15 residues. The CDR3 is CASSLNDPSYNEQFF. In DNA, the CDR3 is TGTGCCAGCAGTTTGAACGACCCGTCCTACAATGAGCAGTTCTTC.

This clonotype occurred many times. The V and J genes are TRBV9 and TRBJ2-7; no clear D. This CDR3 region has 14 residues. CDR1 and CDR2 from the germline V gene are SGDLS and YYNGEE. The V end was cut by 4 bases, the J end by 1 base, with 12 bases between. The CDR3 DNA follows: TGTGCCAGCAGCCCCACGCAGTATTCCTACGAGCAGTACTTC. Translating it yields CASSPTQYSYEQYF.

This clonotype was observed a few times. The V gene is TRBV5-1, the J gene TRBJ2-2; 8 nucleotides line up with TRBD1. V was clipped by 4 bases and J by 0 bases; unmatched bases: 8. In germline, CDR1 is SGHRS, CDR2 YFSETQ. The CDR3 is 17 amino acids. This CDR3 is CASSPTGTGPNTGELFF. CDR3 sequence (DNA): TGCGCCAGCAGCCCGACCGGGACAGGACCGAACACCGGGGAGCTGTTTTTT.